This TCR beta chain was captured by sequencing in a study of OX40 agonist ivuxolimab in advanced cancers. General study points: CD4+ and CD8+ T cells in blood underwent clonal expansion by week 6 at 0.1 to 3.0 mg/kg. Also showing low normalized T-cell clonal expansion were some of the nonresponders.

The sampling schedule covered blood at baseline, cycle 4 day 1, and cycle 7 day 1. Details on this clone: The antigen remains unidentified.

Measured with immunoSEQ multiplex PCR; TCRdb has only the in-frame clones, and not every one. The table has some 83,000 clones, around 84% seen once. V was cut by 8 bases and J by 2 bases, with 9 bases left in between. The germline gives CDR1 LNHDA, CDR2 SQIVND (reference sequence). The CDR3 runs to 12 residues. The V gene is TRBV19, the J gene TRBJ2-5, with D maybe TRBD2 (6 bases). The sample in question was CD4+ or CD8+ T cells sorted from blood, obtained in a trial of the OX40 agonist ivuxolimab. The TCR sequence derives from an adult with an advanced solid tumor such as melanoma, head and neck, liver or kidney cancer. In DNA, the CDR3 is TGTGCCAGTCGGGACTTTCAAGAGACCCAGTACTTC. This encodes CASRDFQETQYF.